The 8 T cell receptor beta chains below come from one sample, sequenced in a study of shared clonotypes between healthy human individuals. CD45RO-negative cells were positively selected for CCR7, leaving out terminally differentiated effector memory CD45RA+ cells. Assay used: immunoSEQ multiplex PCR; TCRdb lists only in-frame clones, some missing. This table has approximately 1.9 million clones, over 85% appearing once. The source material was naive CD8+ T cells from PBMCs. The receptors were gathered from a man between 18 and 29 years old in good health. Some clones in this sample may be carry-over from other donors' samples.

This sequence joins TRBV4-3 and TRBJ2-1, with D unresolved. Germline V gives CDR1 LGHNA, CDR2 YSLEER. The CDR3 is 11 residues long. The germline V and J ends were trimmed by 4 bases and 9 bases, with 7 bases remaining between them. CDR3 DNA sequence: TGCGCCAGCAGCCGAGACGGTGAGCAGTTCTTC. Translating gives CASSRDGEQFF.

V is TRBV28 and J is TRBJ2-5; TRBD1 or TRBD2 may be the D gene (5 bases each). V lost 5 bases, J lost 0 bases, and 13 bases lay in between. In germline, CDR1 is MDHEN, CDR2 SYDVKM. The CDR3 runs to 15 residues. Written as DNA, the CDR3 is TGTGCCAGCAGTAAGGGACGGAGCAACCAAGAGACCCAGTACTTC. Its protein is CASSKGRSNQETQYF.

For the CDR3, the DNA is TGTGCCAGCAGTTTGAACATATTGCCCTACGAGCAGTACTTC. Translating gives CASSLNILPYEQYF. This chain links TRBV27 with TRBJ2-7; D remains unclear. Germline V gives CDR1 MNHEY, CDR2 SMNVEV (reference sequence). This CDR3 region has 14 residues. Trimming pared 3 bases from V and 2 bases from J, leaving 11 bases between.

The chain carries TRBV11-2 and TRBJ1-2; 10 bases are shared with TRBD1. Germline assignment: CDR1 SGHAT and CDR2 FQNNGV. The CDR3 has 13 amino acids. The trim removed 4 bases at V and 4 bases at J, leaving 0 bases unmatched. CDR3 loop: CASSWDRGYGYTF. The CDR3, as DNA: TGTGCCAGCAGCTGGGACAGGGGCTATGGCTACACCTTC.

This clone is a singleton in its sample. J is TRBJ2-1 and V is TRBV7-6; 7 bases agree with TRBD2. The CDR3 is 19 residues long. CDR1 is SGHVS, CDR2 FNYEAQ, per germline. V lost 1 base and J lost 7; bases outside the gene matches: 19. DNA for the CDR3: TGTGCCAGCAGCTTAGACGTAGGGAGGGTTTCCCTACTATTGAATGAGCAGTTCTTC. Translation: CASSLDVGRVSLLLNEQFF.

The chain recombines TRBV28 with TRBJ2-7; 7 nucleotides line up with TRBD1. Germline assignment: CDR1 MDHEN and CDR2 SYDVKM. The CDR3 is made up of 15 amino acids. V was clipped by 4 bases and J by 3 bases; unmatched bases: 9. CDR3 sequence (DNA): TGTGCCAGCAGTTCCCCTTTAACAGGGGACTACGAGCAGTACTTC. It encodes CASSSPLTGDYEQYF.

The chain carries TRBV9 and TRBJ2-3; no definite D call. The germline CDR1 and CDR2 sequences are SGDLS and YYNGEE. The CDR3 loop spans 12 amino acids. V was pared by 3 bases and J by 4 bases, with 6 bases between. CDR3 residues: CASSESADTQYF. The CDR3 DNA follows: TGTGCCAGCAGCGAAAGTGCAGATACGCAGTATTTT.

About this clone itself: The same CDR3 arises from other DNA sequences in this sample as well. The chain couples TRBV2 to TRBJ2-5; 7 bases line up with TRBD2. CDR3 size: 14 residues. In germline, CDR1 is SNHLY, CDR2 FYNNEI. The V segment lost 6 bases and the J segment 4 bases; nucleotides outside the gene matches: 8. The CDR3 sequence: CASRSGEGTETQYF. CDR3 nucleotides: TGTGCCAGCAGATCCGGGGAGGGGACAGAGACCCAGTACTTC.